This T cell receptor (beta chain) was sequenced for a study of cytomegalovirus exposure and HLA in healthy donors. Overall study findings and caveats: Most TCR sequences were rare, but some public TCRs occurred in many donors. In a later analysis, specific HLA alleles were associated with 16,000 or so TCR beta sequences at a 0.05 false discovery rate. It was taken for granted in presence/absence analyses that sequencing depth across donors was roughly uniform. Investigators reported 150 to 200 TCR beta chains as tied to cytomegalovirus.

The V end lost 6 bases, the J end lost 5 bases, and 8 bases lay between the germline ends. CDR1 and CDR2 (germline): MNHNY, SVGAGI (reference sequence). The CDR3 totals 11 residues. As to this clone: Its specificity is unknown.

Researchers ran the PCR with 60 Vbeta and 13 Jbeta primers. Repertoires were generated with immunoSEQ multiplex PCR, while TCRdb's copy carries only in-frame clones and drops some. The sample contains hundreds of thousands of clones, around 78% of which appear only once. The chain carries TRBV6-6 and TRBJ2-7; the D is unclear. The clonotype originates from a boy between 5 and 17 years old in good health and CMV-seronegative. Sample: PBMCs. The CDR3 here is CASSQTNEQYF. As DNA, the CDR3 is TGTGCCAGCAGCCAAACTAACGAGCAGTACTTC.